This T cell receptor beta chain was identified in a study of blood T cell repertoires in COVID-19. Study details: Whether acute or convalescent, the COVID-19 samples came from the United States, Italy and Spain.

Cohort placement rested on clinical history that participants reported themselves. Trimming stripped 0 bases from V and 3 bases from J, with 11 bases between. CDR1 is LGHNA and CDR2 is YSLEER in the germline V gene. The CDR3 length is 15 residues. Authors' analysis steps: From reference gene primer amplification, estimates of nucleated cell counts were derived. Sequenced by immunoSEQ multiplex PCR; TCRdb stores in-frame clones only, minus some. V, J and clone size derive from that table, while D and trimming were established from the DNA sequence. This table has a few hundred thousand clones, roughly 90% appearing once.

Sequenced input: PBMCs or T cells enriched from blood (not recorded which). The gene calls are TRBV4-3 and TRBJ1-2; TRBD1 is a possible D gene (6 bases). This sequence was found in a man between 18 and 29 years old with acute COVID-19. The CDR3 loop reads CASSQDRGGDYGYTF. The CDR3 region has the DNA TGCGCCAGCAGCCAAGATAGAGGGGGGGACTATGGCTACACCTTC.